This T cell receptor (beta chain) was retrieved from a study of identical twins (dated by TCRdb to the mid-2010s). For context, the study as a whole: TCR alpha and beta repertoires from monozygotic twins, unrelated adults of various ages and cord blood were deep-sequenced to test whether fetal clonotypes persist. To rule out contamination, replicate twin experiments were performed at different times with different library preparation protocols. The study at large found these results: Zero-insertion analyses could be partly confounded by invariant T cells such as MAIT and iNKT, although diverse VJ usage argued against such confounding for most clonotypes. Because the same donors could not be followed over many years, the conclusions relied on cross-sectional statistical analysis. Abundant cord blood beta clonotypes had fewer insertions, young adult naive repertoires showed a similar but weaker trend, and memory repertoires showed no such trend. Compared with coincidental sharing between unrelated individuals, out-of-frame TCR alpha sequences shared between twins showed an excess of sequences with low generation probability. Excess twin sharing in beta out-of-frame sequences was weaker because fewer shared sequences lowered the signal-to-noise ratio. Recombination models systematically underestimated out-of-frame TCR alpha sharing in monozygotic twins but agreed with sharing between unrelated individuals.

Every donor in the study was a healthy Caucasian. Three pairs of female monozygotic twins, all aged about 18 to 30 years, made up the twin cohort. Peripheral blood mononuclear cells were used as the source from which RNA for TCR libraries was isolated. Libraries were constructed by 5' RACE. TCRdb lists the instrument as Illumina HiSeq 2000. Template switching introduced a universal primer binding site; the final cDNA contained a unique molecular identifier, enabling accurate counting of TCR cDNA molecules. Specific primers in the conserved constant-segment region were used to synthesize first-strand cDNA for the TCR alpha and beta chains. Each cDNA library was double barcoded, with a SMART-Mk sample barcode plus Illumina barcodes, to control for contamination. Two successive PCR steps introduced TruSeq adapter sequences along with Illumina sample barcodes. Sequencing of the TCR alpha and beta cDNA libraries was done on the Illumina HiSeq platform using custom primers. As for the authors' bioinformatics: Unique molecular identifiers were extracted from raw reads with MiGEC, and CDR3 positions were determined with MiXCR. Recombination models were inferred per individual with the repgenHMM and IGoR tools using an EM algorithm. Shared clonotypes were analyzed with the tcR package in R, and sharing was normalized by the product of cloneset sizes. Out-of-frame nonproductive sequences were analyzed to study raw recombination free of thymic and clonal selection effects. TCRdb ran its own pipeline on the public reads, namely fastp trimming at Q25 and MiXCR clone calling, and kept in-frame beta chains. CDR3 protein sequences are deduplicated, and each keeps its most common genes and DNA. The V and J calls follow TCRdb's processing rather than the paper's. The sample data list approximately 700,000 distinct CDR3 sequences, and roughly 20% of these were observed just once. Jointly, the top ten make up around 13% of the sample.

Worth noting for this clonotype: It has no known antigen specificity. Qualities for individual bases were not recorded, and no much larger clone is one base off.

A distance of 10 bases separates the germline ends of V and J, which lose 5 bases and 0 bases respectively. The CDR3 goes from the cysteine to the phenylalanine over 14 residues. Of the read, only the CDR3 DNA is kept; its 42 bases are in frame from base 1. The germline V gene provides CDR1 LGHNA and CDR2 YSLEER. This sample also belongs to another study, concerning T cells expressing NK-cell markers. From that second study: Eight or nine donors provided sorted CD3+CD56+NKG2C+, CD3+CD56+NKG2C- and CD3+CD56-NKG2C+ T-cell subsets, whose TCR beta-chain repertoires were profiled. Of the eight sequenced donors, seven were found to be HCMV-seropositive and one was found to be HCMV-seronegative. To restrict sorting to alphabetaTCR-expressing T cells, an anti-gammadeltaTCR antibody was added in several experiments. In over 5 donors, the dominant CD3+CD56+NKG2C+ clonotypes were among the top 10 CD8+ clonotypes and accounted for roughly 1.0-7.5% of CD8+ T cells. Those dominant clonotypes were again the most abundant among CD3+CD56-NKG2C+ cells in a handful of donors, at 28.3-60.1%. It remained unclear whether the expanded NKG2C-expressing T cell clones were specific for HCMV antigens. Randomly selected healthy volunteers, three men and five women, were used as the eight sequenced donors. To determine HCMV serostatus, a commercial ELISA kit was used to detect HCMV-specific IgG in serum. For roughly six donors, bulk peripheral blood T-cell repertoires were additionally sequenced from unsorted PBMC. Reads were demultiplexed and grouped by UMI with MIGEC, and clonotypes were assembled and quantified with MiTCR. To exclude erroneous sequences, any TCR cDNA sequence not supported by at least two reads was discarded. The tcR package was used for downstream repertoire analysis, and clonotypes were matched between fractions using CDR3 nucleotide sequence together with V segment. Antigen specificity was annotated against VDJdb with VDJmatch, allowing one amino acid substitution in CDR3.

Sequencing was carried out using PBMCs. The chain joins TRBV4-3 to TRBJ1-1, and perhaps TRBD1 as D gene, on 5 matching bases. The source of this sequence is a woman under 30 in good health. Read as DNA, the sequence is TGCGCCAGCAGCAAACAGGTCATGAACACTGAAGCTTTCTTT. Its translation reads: CASSKQVMNTEAFF.